This section outlines one T cell receptor beta chain sequence together with its context. What it recognizes is unknown. The data stem from a study of beta chain features in type 1 diabetes. This CDR3 contains 13 residues. Germline V gives CDR1 KGHSH, CDR2 LQKENI. The V gene end was trimmed by 5 bases and the J gene end by 3 bases; junction bases not matched to a gene: 4. Whole-study results and caveats: Type 1 diabetes patients had VDJ junctions that carried fewer insertions and more deletions. A moderate, significant TCRB CDR3 shortening appeared in type 1 diabetes across four CD4+ subsets.

Every bit of the isolated RNA underwent reverse transcription, so sequencing read expressed TCRB transcripts. Using immunoSEQ multiplex PCR, the repertoire was profiled, and TCRdb retains in-frame clones only, with some absent. In the table there are about 110,000 clones, 30% to 40% of which are singletons. The chain combines TRBV18 with TRBJ2-7; 7 positions agree with TRBD1. The specimen sequenced was stem cell memory CD4+ T cells from blood. The TCR comes from a woman between 18 and 29 years old in good health. CDR3 loop: CASSAGGGYEQYF. CDR3 sequence (DNA): TGTGCCAGCTCAGCAGGGGGTGGCTACGAGCAGTACTTC.